These 7 T cell receptor beta chains were sequenced from one sample in a study of blood T cell repertoires in COVID-19. The method was immunoSEQ multiplex PCR; TCRdb's version includes in-frame clones alone and lacks a portion of them. The table includes around 320,000 clones, over 75% detected once. What was sequenced was peripheral blood. These receptors all stem from a human donor in a cohort sampled during active COVID-19.

This clone was detected only a few times. The CDR3 is CASSQDPSGIEAFF. The CDR3 nucleotides are TGTGCCAGCAGCCAAGATCCCTCAGGGATTGAAGCTTTCTTT. The rearrangement links TRBV3-1 (or the pseudogene TRBV3-2) to TRBJ1-1, with D possibly TRBD1 on 5 matching bases. The V gene's germline CDR1 is LGHDT and CDR2 YNNKEL (reference sequence). This CDR3 has 14 amino acids. Trimming removed 0 bases from V and 7 bases from J, with 12 bases in between.

The J gene is TRBJ2-1, the V gene TRBV27; possibly TRBD2 for D (7 bases). The germline CDR1 and CDR2 sequences are MNHEY and SMNVEV (reference sequence). The CDR3 covers 15 residues. Trimming stripped 7 bases from V and 0 bases from J, with 13 bases between. The CDR3 DNA reads TGTGCCAGCAAGGGGGGGGCGGACTCCTACAATGAGCAGTTCTTC. It is translated as CASKGGADSYNEQFF.

This clone was seen only a few times. The chain couples TRBV5-6 to TRBJ2-7; D perhaps matches TRBD2 (6 bases). Germline V gives CDR1 SGHDT, CDR2 YYEEEE. Trimming shortened V by 2 bases and J by 0 bases, and 15 bases separated the two germline ends. The CDR3 is made up of 16 amino acids. Here the CDR3 DNA reads TGTGCCAGCAGCTTCCCCGGGGACGGGAGCTCCTACGAGCAGTACTTC. This translates into CASSFPGDGSSYEQYF.

This CDR3 is CASSIGGDRYEQYF. In DNA form, the CDR3 reads TGTGCCAGCAGCATAGGTGGGGACAGGTACGAGCAGTACTTC. The chain combines TRBV7-2 with TRBJ2-7, with 8 bases lining up with TRBD1. Trimming removed 5 bases from V and 4 bases from J; junction bases left unmatched: 7. CDR1 SGHTA and CDR2 FQGNSA come from the germline V gene. The CDR3 runs 14 residues.

This rearrangement joins TRBV5-6 to TRBJ1-2; 7 nucleotides line up with TRBD1. Germline CDR1 and CDR2: SGHDT and YYEEEE. J lost 4 bases, V lost 1 base, and 7 bases had no gene match. The CDR3 runs 15 residues. The CDR3 loop reads CASSLKTGKLYGYTF. Here the CDR3 DNA reads TGTGCCAGCAGCTTGAAGACAGGGAAGCTCTATGGCTACACCTTC.

The gene calls are TRBV3-1 (or the pseudogene TRBV3-2) and TRBJ1-2; 8 bases match TRBD1. Trimming cost V 0 bases and J 4 bases; bases outside gene matches: 4. The CDR3 consists of 15 residues. Germline V gene lookup returns CDR1 LGHDT and CDR2 YNNKEL (reference sequence). CDR3 nucleotide sequence: TGTGCCAGCAGCCAAGAAACAGGGGGAAGCTATGGCTACACCTTC. Its translation: CASSQETGGSYGYTF.

The chain is built from TRBV10-2 and TRBJ1-2, with TRBD1 identical over 8 bases. Unmatched junction bases numbered 4, after V lost 6 bases and J lost 4 bases. Germline CDR1 is WSHSY and CDR2 is SAAADI. The CDR3 sequence is 13 residues long. Here the CDR3 reads CASSSDRGYGYTF. As DNA, the CDR3 is TGCGCCAGCAGCTCCGACAGGGGCTATGGCTACACCTTC.